The clone carrying this T cell receptor beta chain was found once. Under the authors' procedure: Scientists estimated how many nucleated cells there were by amplifying reference gene primers. TCRdb's table, derived via immunoSEQ multiplex PCR, lists solely in-frame clones and lacks some. D and trimming come from the DNA, and the V and J calls and clone size come from that table. The sample consists of 100,000 to 150,000 clones, 86% of them appearing once. The data belong to a study of blood T cell repertoires in COVID-19. Study details: The study drew acute and convalescent COVID-19 samples from the United States, Italy and Spain. The cDNA or gDNA used as material had been derived from T cells, B-cell-depleted T cells, or PBMCs.

V was trimmed by 3 bases and J by 7 bases, leaving 7 bases between them. From germline, CDR1 is MGHDK and CDR2 SYGVNS. The CDR3 is made up of 11 amino acids. This rearrangement joins TRBV25-1 to TRBJ2-7, with no clear D. Sequencing was performed on peripheral blood. The TCR was taken from a man aged 40-50 years with acute or convalescent COVID-19. In DNA form, the CDR3 reads TGTGCCAGCAGTGATTTTAATGAGCAGTACTTC. Translation: CASSDFNEQYF.